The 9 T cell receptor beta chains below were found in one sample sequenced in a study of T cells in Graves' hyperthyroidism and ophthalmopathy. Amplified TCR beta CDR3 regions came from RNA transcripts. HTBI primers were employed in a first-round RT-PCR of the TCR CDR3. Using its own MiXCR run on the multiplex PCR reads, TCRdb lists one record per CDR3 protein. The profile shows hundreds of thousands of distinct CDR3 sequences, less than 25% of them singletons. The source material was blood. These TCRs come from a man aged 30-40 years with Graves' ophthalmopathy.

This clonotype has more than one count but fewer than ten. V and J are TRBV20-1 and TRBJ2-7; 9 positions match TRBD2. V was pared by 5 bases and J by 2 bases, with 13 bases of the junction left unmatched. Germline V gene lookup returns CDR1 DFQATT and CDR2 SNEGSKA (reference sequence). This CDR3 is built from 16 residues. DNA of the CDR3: TGCAGTGCTTTTCTGCGGGAGGGCCCAATCCCCTACGAGCAGTACTTC. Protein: CSAFLREGPIPYEQYF.

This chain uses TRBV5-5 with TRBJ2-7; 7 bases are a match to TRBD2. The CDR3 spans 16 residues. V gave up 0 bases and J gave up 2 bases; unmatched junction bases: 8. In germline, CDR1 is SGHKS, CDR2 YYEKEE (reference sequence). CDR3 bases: TGTGCCAGCAGCTTGGCCTGGGCTAGCGGCACCTACGAGCAGTACTTC. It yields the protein CASSLAWASGTYEQYF.

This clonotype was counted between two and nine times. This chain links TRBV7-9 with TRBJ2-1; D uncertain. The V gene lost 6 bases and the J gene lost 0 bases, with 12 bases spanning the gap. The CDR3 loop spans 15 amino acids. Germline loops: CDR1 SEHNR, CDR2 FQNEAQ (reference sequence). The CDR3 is CASRPPSVSYNEQFF. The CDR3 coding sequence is TGTGCCAGCAGACCGCCATCAGTCTCCTACAATGAGCAGTTCTTC.

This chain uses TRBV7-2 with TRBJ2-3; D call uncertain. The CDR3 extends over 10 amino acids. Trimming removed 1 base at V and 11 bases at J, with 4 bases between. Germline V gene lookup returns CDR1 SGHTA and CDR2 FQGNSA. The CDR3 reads CASSLDRQYF. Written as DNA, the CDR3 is TGTGCCAGCAGCTTAGACAGGCAGTATTTT.

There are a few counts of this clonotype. CDR3: CASSAYRGLGTGELFF. The CDR3 DNA follows: TGTGCCAGCAGTGCCTACAGGGGGCTTGGCACCGGGGAGCTGTTTTTT. This sequence joins TRBV12-3 or TRBV12-4 and TRBJ2-2, with TRBD1 identical over 9 bases. Unmatched junction bases numbered 8, after V lost 5 bases and J lost 4 bases. The CDR3 totals 16 residues.

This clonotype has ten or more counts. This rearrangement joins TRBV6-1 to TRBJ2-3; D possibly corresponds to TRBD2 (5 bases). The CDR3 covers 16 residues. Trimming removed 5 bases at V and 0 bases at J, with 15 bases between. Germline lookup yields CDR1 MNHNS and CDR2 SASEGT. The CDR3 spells CASSYRGRTSTDTQYF. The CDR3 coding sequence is TGTGCCAGCAGTTACCGCGGGCGGACTAGCACAGATACGCAGTATTTT.

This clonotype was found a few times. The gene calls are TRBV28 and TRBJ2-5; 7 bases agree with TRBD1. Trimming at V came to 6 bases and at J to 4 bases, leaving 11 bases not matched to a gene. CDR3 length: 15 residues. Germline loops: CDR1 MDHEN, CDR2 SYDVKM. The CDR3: CASRNDREIGETQYF. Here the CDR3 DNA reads TGTGCCAGCAGGAACGACAGGGAGATCGGAGAGACCCAGTACTTC.

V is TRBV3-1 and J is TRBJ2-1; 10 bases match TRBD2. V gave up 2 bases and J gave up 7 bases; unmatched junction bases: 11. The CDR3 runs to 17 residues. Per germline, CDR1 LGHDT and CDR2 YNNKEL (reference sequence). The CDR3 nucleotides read TGTGCCAGCAGCCAACCCTGGTTCTCTAGCGGGAGTAATGAGCAGTTCTTC. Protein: CASSQPWFSSGSNEQFF.

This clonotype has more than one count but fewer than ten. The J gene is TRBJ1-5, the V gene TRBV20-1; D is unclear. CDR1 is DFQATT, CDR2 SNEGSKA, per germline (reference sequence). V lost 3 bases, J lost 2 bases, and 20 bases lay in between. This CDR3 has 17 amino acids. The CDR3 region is CSASRDTDNHRNQPQHF. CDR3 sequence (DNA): TGCAGTGCTAGCAGAGATACAGACAACCACCGCAATCAGCCCCAGCATTTT.